These T cell receptor beta chains were read from a single sample in a study of early T cells in non-severe SARS-CoV-2 infection. MiXCR was run by TCRdb on the 5' RACE reads, yielding one entry per CDR3 protein. This table has fewer than 65,000 distinct CDR3 sequences, around 13% appearing once. The sequencing sample was made of whole blood. The receptors were gathered from an adult who was a healthcare worker with PCR-confirmed SARS-CoV-2 infection or an uninfected control (not recorded which). CDR3s include the opening cysteine and the closing phenylalanine or tryptophan. Each record gives: D gene, V gene, clone size, J gene, CDR3 length, CDR3 DNA, CDR3 protein. A D gene is named only where the DNA matches it firmly. Size is omitted from some rows. Given values are once, few, many or a class for expanded clones.

D gene: .; V gene: TRBV6-6; clone size: .; J gene: TRBJ2-5; CDR3 length: 13; CDR3 DNA: TGTGCCAGCAGCCCCCCAGGGGCGGAGACCCAGTACTTC; CDR3 protein: CASSPPGAETQYF
D gene: TRBD2; V gene: TRBV10-1; clone size: few; J gene: TRBJ2-4; CDR3 length: 20; CDR3 DNA: TGCGCCAGCAGTGATGGAACTAGCGGGGGGCATTCTCTAGCCAAAAACATTCAGTACTTC; CDR3 protein: CASSDGTSGGHSLAKNIQYF
D gene: TRBD1; V gene: TRBV6-2/TRBV6-3; clone size: few; J gene: TRBJ2-3; CDR3 length: 18; CDR3 DNA: TGTGCCAGCAGCCCGTCCCCGTGGCCGGGACAGGGGACAGATACGCAGTATTTT; CDR3 protein: CASSPSPWPGQGTDTQYF
D gene: TRBD1; V gene: TRBV20-1; clone size: many; J gene: TRBJ2-4; CDR3 length: 16; CDR3 DNA: TGCAGTGCTAACCCCCCACAGGGGGCGGCCAAAAACATTCAGTACTTC; CDR3 protein: CSANPPQGAAKNIQYF
D gene: TRBD2; V gene: TRBV15; clone size: many; J gene: TRBJ2-5; CDR3 length: 13; CDR3 DNA: TGTGCCACCAGCACTAACGGACTAGCCGGCACGTACTTC; CDR3 protein: CATSTNGLAGTYF
D gene: TRBD2; V gene: TRBV20-1; clone size: many; J gene: TRBJ2-4; CDR3 length: 16; CDR3 DNA: TGCAGTGCTAGAGATTTAGCGGGGGTAGCCAAAAACATTCAGTACTTC; CDR3 protein: CSARDLAGVAKNIQYF
D gene: .; V gene: TRBV6-4; clone size: few; J gene: TRBJ1-2; CDR3 length: 13; CDR3 DNA: TGTGCCAGCAGTCCAGGGGAGAAGGATGGCTACACCTTC; CDR3 protein: CASSPGEKDGYTF
D gene: .; V gene: TRBV20-1; clone size: few; J gene: TRBJ2-5; CDR3 length: 13; CDR3 DNA: TGCAGTGCTACGAGTAATGTGGGCGAGACCCAGTACTTC; CDR3 protein: CSATSNVGETQYF
D gene: .; V gene: TRBV20-1; clone size: many; J gene: TRBJ1-4; CDR3 length: 13; CDR3 DNA: TGCAGTGCTAGTACAGGGTGGGGCGAAAAACTGTTTTTT; CDR3 protein: CSASTGWGEKLFF
D gene: .; V gene: TRBV12-5; clone size: few; J gene: TRBJ1-1; CDR3 length: 13; CDR3 DNA: TGTGCTAGTGGAGCCCAGGCCGACACTGAAGCTTTCTTT; CDR3 protein: CASGAQADTEAFF
D gene: .; V gene: TRBV2; clone size: many; J gene: TRBJ2-7; CDR3 length: 13; CDR3 DNA: TGTGCCAGCCGGCTTGGGGGGACCTACGAGCAGTACTTC; CDR3 protein: CASRLGGTYEQYF
D gene: TRBD1; V gene: TRBV11-2; clone size: .; J gene: TRBJ1-1; CDR3 length: 15; CDR3 DNA: TGTGCCAGCAGCATAATGGGACAGTTGAACACTGAAGCTTTCTTT; CDR3 protein: CASSIMGQLNTEAFF
D gene: .; V gene: TRBV7-7; clone size: few; J gene: TRBJ2-5; CDR3 length: 13; CDR3 DNA: TGTGCTAGCAGCTTCGCATTCTCTGAGACCCAGTACTTC; CDR3 protein: CASSFAFSETQYF
D gene: TRBD1; V gene: TRBV7-9; clone size: few; J gene: TRBJ1-4; CDR3 length: 12; CDR3 DNA: TGTGCCGTTCACAGGGGGGAAGAAAAACTGTTTTTT; CDR3 protein: CAVHRGEEKLFF
D gene: .; V gene: TRBV3-1; clone size: many; J gene: TRBJ2-3; CDR3 length: 13; CDR3 DNA: TGTGCCAGCAGCCAAGAGCTGGGAGATACGCAGTATTTT; CDR3 protein: CASSQELGDTQYF
D gene: .; V gene: TRBV18; clone size: many; J gene: TRBJ2-1; CDR3 length: 11; CDR3 DNA: TGTGCCAGCCCCGTCGGGACCACGCAGTTCTTC; CDR3 protein: CASPVGTTQFF
D gene: .; V gene: TRBV7-9; clone size: .; J gene: TRBJ2-5; CDR3 length: 13; CDR3 DNA: TGTGCCAGCAGCTTTCGAGCCTTAGAGACCCAGTACTTC; CDR3 protein: CASSFRALETQYF
D gene: .; V gene: TRBV6-1; clone size: few; J gene: TRBJ2-2; CDR3 length: 14; CDR3 DNA: TGTGCCACAACCCGGGGGCCGAACACCGGGGAGCTGTTTTTT; CDR3 protein: CATTRGPNTGELFF
D gene: TRBD1; V gene: TRBV12-3/TRBV12-4; clone size: many; J gene: TRBJ1-5; CDR3 length: 13; CDR3 DNA: TGTGCCAGCAGGTGGGACAGCGATCAGCCCCAGCATTTT; CDR3 protein: CASRWDSDQPQHF
D gene: TRBD2; V gene: TRBV5-4; clone size: .; J gene: TRBJ2-3; CDR3 length: 16; CDR3 DNA: TGTGCCAGCAGCCCCATCGGCGGGGGGCGCGCAGATACGCAGTATTTT; CDR3 protein: CASSPIGGGRADTQYF
D gene: TRBD2; V gene: TRBV6-4; clone size: many; J gene: TRBJ2-1; CDR3 length: 16; CDR3 DNA: TGTGCCAGCAGTGAAACCGGGACTAGCGGTGTGCATGAGCAGTTCTTC; CDR3 protein: CASSETGTSGVHEQFF
D gene: .; V gene: TRBV6-5; clone size: many; J gene: TRBJ2-5; CDR3 length: 15; CDR3 DNA: TGTGCCAGCAGTAATCCGGGGGGCTGGGGAGAGACCCAGTACTTC; CDR3 protein: CASSNPGGWGETQYF
D gene: TRBD2; V gene: TRBV15; clone size: .; J gene: TRBJ2-7; CDR3 length: 16; CDR3 DNA: TGTGCCACCAGCCCCGAAGTGCGGGGGAGCTCCTACGAGCAGTACTTC; CDR3 protein: CATSPEVRGSSYEQYF
D gene: .; V gene: TRBV5-1; clone size: many; J gene: TRBJ2-2; CDR3 length: 17; CDR3 DNA: TGCGCCAGCAGCCCACCGCCGCCTAGTCCGAACACCGGGGAGCTGTTTTTT; CDR3 protein: CASSPPPPSPNTGELFF
D gene: .; V gene: TRBV5-6; clone size: few; J gene: TRBJ1-1; CDR3 length: 13; CDR3 DNA: TGTGCCAGCAGCGGTTATGCGGACACTGAAGCTTTCTTT; CDR3 protein: CASSGYADTEAFF
D gene: TRBD1; V gene: TRBV7-6; clone size: .; J gene: TRBJ2-7; CDR3 length: 15; CDR3 DNA: TGTGCCAGCAGCACCCGGACAGGGGGTTCCTACGAGCAGTACTTC; CDR3 protein: CASSTRTGGSYEQYF
D gene: .; V gene: TRBV29-1; clone size: .; J gene: TRBJ2-3; CDR3 length: 16; CDR3 DNA: TGCAGCGTTGAAGAGTGGGGCGCGGATCGTCGGAGTACGCAGTATTTT; CDR3 protein: CSVEEWGADRRSTQYF
D gene: TRBD1; V gene: TRBV11-3; clone size: .; J gene: TRBJ1-2; CDR3 length: 14; CDR3 DNA: TGTGCGACGGCGGGGACAGGGGATAACTATGGCTACACCTTC; CDR3 protein: CATAGTGDNYGYTF
D gene: .; V gene: TRBV12-3/TRBV12-4; clone size: .; J gene: TRBJ1-1; CDR3 length: 15; CDR3 DNA: TGTGCCAGCAGTTTAGCGAGGGGGGCGAACACTGAAGCTTTCTTT; CDR3 protein: CASSLARGANTEAFF